The source of this TCR beta chain is a study of shared clonotypes between healthy human individuals (dated by TCRdb to 2020 to 2021). For the study in its entirety: A couple of women and three men aged 18 to 49 years were included in the cohort. For each donor, CD4 naive and CD4 memory were each run on three plates, CD8 naive on two plates, and CD8 memory on one plate. The study deeply sequenced blood TCR repertoires of about 5 healthy adults to estimate repertoire size and the extent of clonotype sharing between individuals. To increase sequencing depth and limit assay-specific biases, TCR repertoire library preparation and sequencing were carried out by different laboratories using diverse techniques. Between about 0.94 and 8.9 billion PBMCs per donor were obtained by leukapheresis. What the authors observed across the whole study: Across a handful of donors, about 4.5% of naive CD4, around 3.5% of naive CD8, 2.3% of memory CD4, and 0.4% of memory CD8 clonotypes were shared. Sampling was limited to blood, and TCR repertoires in tissue likely differ from TCR repertoires in blood. Larger estimated clonotype richness was generally found for naive subsets than for memory subsets. The small number of donors limited the genetic and exposure-history diversity represented. Based on pairwise subsampling, the degree of clonotype sharing among donors was expected to be affected by sequencing depth. Compared with non-shared clonotypes, clonotypes shared by all four sorted-subset donors had higher generation probabilities. Even with the large sequencing depth, rarefaction of the sorted-subset datasets indicated that sequencing was incomplete.

The donors were healthy, HIV-negative adults with no recently reported acute infections or vaccinations. All donors were Caucasian adults living in Nashville, Tennessee, USA. CD4+ T cells were enriched by magnetic negative selection, after which naive cells were positively selected on CD45RA and the negative fraction was taken as the memory subset. Blood was collected by leukapheresis, and PBMCs were isolated by Ficoll-Histopaque density gradient centrifugation and then cryopreserved in liquid nitrogen vapor phase. Analytical flow cytometry was used to check the purity and quantity of each magnetically sorted T cell population. Genomic DNA was isolated from every sorted fraction and measured by UV absorbance on a Nanodrop 2000c. The CDR3 holds 15 amino acids from the cysteine to the phenylalanine. Only the CDR3 DNA stays, 45 bases, in frame from base 1. V lost 6 bases and J lost 2 bases; the stretch between them is 15 bases long. Sequences MNHEY (CDR1) and SVGAGI (CDR2) are obtained from the germline V gene.

As to this clone: Its binding antigen is unknown. No qualities accompany the bases; no much larger clone lies one base away.

TCR CDR3 regions were amplified from genomic DNA by multiplex PCR using the deep immunoSEQ assay. Genomic DNA extracted from each cell subset was distributed evenly over all wells of several immunoSEQ 96-well plates, and each plate served as one replicate. For sorted subsets, roughly 200 ng of genomic DNA, equivalent to 25,000 to 35,000 T cell genomes, went into each replicate PCR. Purified libraries were measured with a Qubit 3.0 fluorometer, size-checked on a Bioanalyzer 2100, and measured again with the KAPA Library Quantification kit. Each immunoSEQ 96-well plate was sequenced on its own single-read 150-cycle Illumina NextSeq 550 flow cell. Per the source publication's procedure: The immunoSEQ output contained only junctional sequences without quality scores, so filtering could not match that applied to full-length reads. Sequences were annotated with PyIR, a Python wrapper for IgBLAST v1.9, using IMGT germline references to assign V/J genes and CDR3. Reads were removed for weak V/J assignments (E-value above 1e-6), missing CDR3, stop codons, out-of-frame junctions, or ambiguous translated residues. V3J clonotypes were defined by identical inferred V gene, J gene, and CDR3 amino acid sequence. Percentage overlap between repertoires was computed as shared unique clonotypes divided by the size of the smaller repertoire. RTK rarefaction, the Chao1 estimator, and Recon v2.1 estimates of unobserved clonotypes were used to assess repertoire richness. Generation probabilities for all TCRbeta clonotypes obtained by the gDNA method from a few donors were computed using OLGA. TCRdb retrieved this table from immuneACCESS and kept in-frame rearrangements only. Not all clones are present; in checked studies, unresolved V genes account for under half, and no reason is known for the remainder. The D gene and trimming were derived from the DNA, and the V and J assignments and clone size from that table. This sample has 2 million or so clones in its table, and 90% to 95% of those were observed once. The biggest ten clones account for approximately 0.13% of the sample.

In this chain, TRBV6-5 is recombined with TRBJ2-3; the best D guess is TRBD1, with 6 bases matching. The sequence was obtained from a man aged 18 to 29 in good health. Sequenced material: naive CD4+ T cells sorted from blood. What this sample's cell subset or site label stands for: CD45RA+ positively selected. CDR3 sequence: CASSLHWDNTDTQYF. In nucleotides, the sequence is TGTGCCAGCAGCCTACACTGGGACAACACAGATACGCAGTATTTT.